Below, one TCR beta chain is given with its context. The antigen remains undetermined. The data were obtained in a study of cytomegalovirus exposure and HLA in healthy donors. Study outcomes and limitations: An analysis that came later showed most CMV-associated TCR beta chains appearing HLA-restricted. Highest at DRB1 and lowest at HLA-C, TCR association rates differed among HLA loci in a later analysis.

The study ran its PCR with 60 Vbeta and 13 Jbeta primers. Only in-frame clones appear in the TCRdb table, and some are missing; sequencing was by immunoSEQ multiplex PCR. The sample carries 130,000 to 150,000 clones, about a tenth recorded once. V lost 0 bases to trimming and J lost 1 base, with 9 bases between them. The germline V gene encodes CDR1 LNHNV and CDR2 YYDKDF (reference sequence). The CDR3 totals 15 residues. Sequenced: PBMCs. The clonotype was recovered from a male donor in good health and CMV-seronegative. V gene TRBV15 combines with J gene TRBJ1-2, with D unresolved. In DNA form, the CDR3 reads TGTGCCACCAGCAGAGATCCGGGAGATAACTATGGCTACACCTTC. Protein: CATSRDPGDNYGYTF.